The 16 T cell receptor beta chains reported below all come from one sample, sequenced in a study of cytomegalovirus exposure and HLA in healthy donors. PCR used 60 Vbeta primers and 13 Jbeta primers. Profiled with immunoSEQ multiplex PCR; TCRdb holds only in-frame clones, not every one. The sample lists about 150,000 clones; roughly 78% were seen once. The sequenced sample consisted of PBMCs. The receptors were gathered from a man aged 45-60 years in good health and CMV-seropositive.

J is TRBJ2-7 and V is TRBV27; D not resolved. Trimming stripped 2 bases from V and 2 bases from J, with 13 bases between. The CDR3 has 15 amino acids. Germline values: CDR1 MNHEY, CDR2 SMNVEV (reference sequence). CDR3 residues: CASSLDGRFTYEQYF. The CDR3 DNA reads TGTGCCAGCAGTTTAGACGGCAGGTTTACCTACGAGCAGTACTTC.

This chain links TRBV28 with TRBJ2-7; 11 bases align to TRBD1. The CDR3 extends over 15 amino acids. Trimming took 6 bases from V and 2 from J; bases not matched to a gene: 6. The germline gives CDR1 MDHEN, CDR2 SYDVKM. In nucleotides, the CDR3 is TGTGCCAGCAGGAGACTGGGACAGGGGGCCTACGAGCAGTACTTC. This sequence encodes CASRRLGQGAYEQYF.

This CDR3 is CASSVGLAGAIYEQYF. In nucleotides, the CDR3 is TGTGCCAGCAGCGTGGGACTAGCGGGAGCCATCTACGAGCAGTACTTC. The J gene is TRBJ2-7, the V gene TRBV5-6, with 14 bases fitting TRBD2. Per the germline V gene, CDR1 is SGHDT and CDR2 is YYEEEE. The CDR3 loop spans 16 amino acids. The ends lost 4 bases at V and 3 bases at J; junction bases unmatched: 6.

This chain links TRBV9 with TRBJ2-3, with TRBD1 matching 7 bases. The germline V gene encodes CDR1 SGDLS and CDR2 YYNGEE. Trimming took 7 bases from V and 6 from J; bases not matched to a gene: 8. This CDR3 has 13 residues. The CDR3 loop reads CASSPQTGDTQYF. The CDR3 DNA sequence: TGTGCCAGCTCGCCTCAGACAGGGGATACGCAGTATTTT.

The V call is TRBV7-9, the J call TRBJ2-7; 12 bases are a match to TRBD2. V lost 5 bases and J lost 6; bases outside the gene matches: 11. The CDR3 covers 16 residues. CDR1 is SEHNR, CDR2 FQNEAQ, per germline (reference sequence). The CDR3 loop reads CASSAGSASGRVEQYF. Here the CDR3 DNA reads TGTGCCAGCAGCGCGGGGTCGGCTAGCGGGAGGGTCGAGCAGTACTTC.

V is TRBV7-3 and J is TRBJ2-5; no definite D call. Trimming took 1 base from V and 1 from J, leaving 4 bases between them. The CDR3 runs 13 residues. Looked up from germline, CDR1 is SGHTA and CDR2 is FQGTGA. Written as DNA, the CDR3 is TGTGCCAGCAGCTTAAACAGCCAAGAGACCCAGTACTTC. It encodes CASSLNSQETQYF.

The chain combines TRBV29-1 with TRBJ2-5, with D possibly TRBD2 on 6 matching bases. Per germline, CDR1 SQVTM and CDR2 ANQGSEA. The V gene lost 4 bases and the J gene lost 6 bases, with 18 bases spanning the gap. CDR3 length: 14 amino acids. The CDR3 region is CSVGPGGEAQTQYF. DNA of the CDR3: TGCAGCGTTGGCCCTGGAGGGGAGGCCCAGACCCAGTACTTC.

CDR3 amino acids: CASSAGADVRGYTF. In DNA, the CDR3 is TGCGCCAGCAGCGCTGGGGCAGACGTTCGAGGCTACACCTTC. J is TRBJ1-2 and V is TRBV5-1; D is possibly TRBD1 (5 bases). This CDR3 is 14 amino acids long. Trimming removed 4 bases from V and 8 bases from J, with 18 bases in between. Germline V gene data show CDR1 as SGHRS and CDR2 as YFSETQ.

The rearrangement joins TRBV7-2 to TRBJ2-3, with 8 nucleotides matching TRBD1. The CDR3 totals 13 residues. J gave up 6 bases and V 5 bases, and 4 bases lay outside the gene matches. Germline-derived CDR1 and CDR2 are SGHTA and FQGNSA. The CDR3 region is CASSHYRGDTQYF. Here the CDR3 DNA reads TGTGCCAGCAGCCACTACAGGGGGGATACGCAGTATTTT. Supplemented by reference TRBV7-2 and TRBJ2-3, the full variable domain reads GAGVSQSPSNKVTEKGKDVELRCDPISGHTALYWYRQSLGQGLEFLIYFQGNSAPDKSGLPSDRFSAERTGGSVSTLTIQRTQQEDSAVYLCASSHYRGDTQYFGPGTRLTVL.

This clone has only a few counts. The V call is TRBV5-5, the J call TRBJ1-1; 9 bases match TRBD1. The CDR3 spans 15 residues. The ends lost 3 bases at V and 7 bases at J; junction bases unmatched: 10. CDR1 is SGHKS, CDR2 YYEKEE, per germline (reference sequence). CDR3 sequence: CASSSTPGQGYEAFF. In DNA form, the CDR3 reads TGTGCCAGCAGCTCCACACCGGGACAGGGTTATGAAGCTTTCTTT.

This chain connects TRBV10-3 to TRBJ2-3, with 7 nucleotides matching TRBD2. CDR1 and CDR2 (germline): ENHRY, SYGVKD. V lost 10 bases, J lost 3 bases, and 10 bases stayed unmatched. The CDR3 contains 14 residues. This chain's CDR3 is CATAPGRETDTQYF. In DNA form, the CDR3 reads TGTGCCACCGCCCCGGGGCGGGAGACAGATACGCAGTATTTT.

The genes are TRBV27 and TRBJ2-2; D call uncertain. V was shortened by 9 bases and J by 0 bases, with 17 bases between the two germline ends. The length of the CDR3 is 16 residues. In germline, CDR1 is MNHEY, CDR2 SMNVEV (reference sequence). The chain's CDR3 is CASSPRGTPNTGELFF. The CDR3, as DNA: TGTGCCAGTTCACCCCGCGGTACCCCGAACACCGGGGAGCTGTTTTTT.

The chain uses TRBV7-6 and TRBJ2-7, with TRBD1 matching over 10 bases. The CDR3 sequence is 17 residues long. Trimming at V came to 5 bases and at J to 1 base, leaving 11 bases not matched to a gene. The germline CDR1 and CDR2 sequences are SGHVS and FNYEAQ. CDR3 nucleotides: TGTGCCAGCAGCATCAGCCATGGACAGGGGGGGTCCTACGAGCAGTACTTC. It yields the protein CASSISHGQGGSYEQYF.

This clone occurred a few times. The gene calls are TRBV7-2 and TRBJ1-1; D is unclear. Trimming cost V 1 base and J 0 bases, with 6 bases left between them. The CDR3 covers 14 residues. From germline, CDR1 is SGHTA and CDR2 FQGNSA. CDR3: CASSLEQLNTEAFF. As DNA, the CDR3 is TGTGCCAGCAGCTTAGAACAGCTGAACACTGAAGCTTTCTTT. Combining the CDR3 with reference TRBV7-2 and TRBJ1-1 gives the whole variable domain GAGVSQSPSNKVTEKGKDVELRCDPISGHTALYWYRQSLGQGLEFLIYFQGNSAPDKSGLPSDRFSAERTGGSVSTLTIQRTQQEDSAVYLCASSLEQLNTEAFFGQGTRLTVV.

The chain uses TRBV19 and TRBJ1-5, with D possibly TRBD1 on 5 matching bases. Germline assignment: CDR1 LNHDA and CDR2 SQIVND (reference sequence). Trimming cost V 5 bases and J 2 bases, with 13 bases left between them. The CDR3 covers 15 residues. The CDR3, as DNA: TGTGCCAGTAGTCCGACAGTTATGGGCAATCAGCCCCAGCATTTT. Its protein product is CASSPTVMGNQPQHF.

The V and J genes are TRBV4-2 and TRBJ2-7; 8 bases are shared with TRBD2. Germline V lookup: CDR1 LGHNA, CDR2 YNFKEQ. The J segment lost 6 bases and the V segment lost 4 bases, leaving 14 bases of the junction unmatched. The CDR3 spans 16 residues. DNA for the CDR3: TGTGCCAGCAGCCCCATTATAGCGGGACCACCTCGCGAGCAGTACTTC. Translated, it gives CASSPIIAGPPREQYF.